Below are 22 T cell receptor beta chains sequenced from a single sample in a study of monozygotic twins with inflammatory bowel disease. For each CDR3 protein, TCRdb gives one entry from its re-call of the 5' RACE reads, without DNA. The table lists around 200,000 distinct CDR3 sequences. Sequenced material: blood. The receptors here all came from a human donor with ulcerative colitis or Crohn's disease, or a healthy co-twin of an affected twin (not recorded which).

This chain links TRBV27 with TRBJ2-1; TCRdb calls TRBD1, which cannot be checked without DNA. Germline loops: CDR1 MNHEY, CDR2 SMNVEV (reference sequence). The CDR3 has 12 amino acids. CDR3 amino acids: CASSQQGYEQFF.

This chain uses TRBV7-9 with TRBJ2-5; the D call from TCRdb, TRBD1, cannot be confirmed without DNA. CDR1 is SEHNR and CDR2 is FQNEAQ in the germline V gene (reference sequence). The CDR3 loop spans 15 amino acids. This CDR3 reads CASSSRLGSGETQYF.

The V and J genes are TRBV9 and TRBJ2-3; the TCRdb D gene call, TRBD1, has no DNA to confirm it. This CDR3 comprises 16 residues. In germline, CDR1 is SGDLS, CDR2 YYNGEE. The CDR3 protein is CASSGPTGTSTDTQYF.

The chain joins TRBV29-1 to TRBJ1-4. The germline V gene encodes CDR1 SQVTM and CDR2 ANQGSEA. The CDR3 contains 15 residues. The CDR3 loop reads CSVEDNTGFYEKLFF.

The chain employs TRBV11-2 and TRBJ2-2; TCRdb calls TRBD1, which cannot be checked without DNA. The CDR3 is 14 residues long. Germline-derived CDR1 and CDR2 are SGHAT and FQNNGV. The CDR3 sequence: CASSLSGGAGELFF.

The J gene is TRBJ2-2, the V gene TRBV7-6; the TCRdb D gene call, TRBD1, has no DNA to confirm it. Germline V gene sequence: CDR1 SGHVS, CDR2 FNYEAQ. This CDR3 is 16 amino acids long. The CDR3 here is CASSRFGTPNTGELFF.

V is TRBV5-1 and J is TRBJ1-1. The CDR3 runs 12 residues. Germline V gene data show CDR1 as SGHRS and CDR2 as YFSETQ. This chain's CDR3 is CASSLDRHEAFF.

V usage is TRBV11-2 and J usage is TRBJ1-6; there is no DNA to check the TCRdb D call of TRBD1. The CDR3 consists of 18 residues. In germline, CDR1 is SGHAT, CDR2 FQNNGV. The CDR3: CASSGPKQESSYNSPLHF.

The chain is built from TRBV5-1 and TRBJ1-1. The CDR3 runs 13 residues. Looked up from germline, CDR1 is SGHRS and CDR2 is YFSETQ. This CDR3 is CASSLTSSSEAFF.

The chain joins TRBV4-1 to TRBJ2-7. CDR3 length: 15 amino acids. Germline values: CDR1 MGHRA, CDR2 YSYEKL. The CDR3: CASSQPSRGSYEQYF.

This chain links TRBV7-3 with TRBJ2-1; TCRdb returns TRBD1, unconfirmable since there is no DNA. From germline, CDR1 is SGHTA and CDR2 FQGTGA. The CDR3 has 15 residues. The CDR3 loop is CASSLSGGAGNEQFF.

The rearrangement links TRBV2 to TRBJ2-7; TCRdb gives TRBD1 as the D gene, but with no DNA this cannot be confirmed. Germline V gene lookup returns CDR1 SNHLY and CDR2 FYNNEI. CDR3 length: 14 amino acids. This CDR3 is CASTRGAGTYEQYF.

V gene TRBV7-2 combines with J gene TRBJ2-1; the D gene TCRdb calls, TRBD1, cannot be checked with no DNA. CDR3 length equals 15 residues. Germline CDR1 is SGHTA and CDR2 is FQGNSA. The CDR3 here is CASSDRLRADNEQFF.

The CDR3 loop is CASSHRQGTNEKLFF. J is TRBJ1-4 and V is TRBV19; TCRdb's D call, TRBD1, is unchecked because there is no DNA. The length of the CDR3 is 15 residues. Germline-derived CDR1 and CDR2 are LNHDA and SQIVND (reference sequence).

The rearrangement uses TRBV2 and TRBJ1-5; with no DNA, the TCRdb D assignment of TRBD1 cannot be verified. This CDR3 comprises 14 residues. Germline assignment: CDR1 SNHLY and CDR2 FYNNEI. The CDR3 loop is CASSEGATNQPQHF. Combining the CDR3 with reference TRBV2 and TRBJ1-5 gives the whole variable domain EPEVTQTPSHQVTQMGQEVILRCVPISNHLYFYWYRQILGQKVEFLVSFYNNEISEKSEIFDDQFSVERPDGSNFTLKIRSTKLEDSAMYFCASSEGATNQPQHFGDGTRLSIL.

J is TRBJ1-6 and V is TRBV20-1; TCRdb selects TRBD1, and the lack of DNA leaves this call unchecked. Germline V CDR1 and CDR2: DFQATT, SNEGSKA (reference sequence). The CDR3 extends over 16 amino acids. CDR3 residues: CSARAGTGWNNSPLHF.

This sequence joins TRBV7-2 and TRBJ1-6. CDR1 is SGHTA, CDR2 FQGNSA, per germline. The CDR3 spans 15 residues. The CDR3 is CASSLGGAYNSPLHF. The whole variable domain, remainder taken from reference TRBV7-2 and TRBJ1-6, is GAGVSQSPSNKVTEKGKDVELRCDPISGHTALYWYRQSLGQGLEFLIYFQGNSAPDKSGLPSDRFSAERTGGSVSTLTIQRTQQEDSAVYLCASSLGGAYNSPLHFGNGTRLTVT.

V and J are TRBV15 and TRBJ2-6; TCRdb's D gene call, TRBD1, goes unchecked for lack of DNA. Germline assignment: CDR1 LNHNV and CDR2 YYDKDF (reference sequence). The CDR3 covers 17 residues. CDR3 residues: CATSRDRGHSGANVLTF.

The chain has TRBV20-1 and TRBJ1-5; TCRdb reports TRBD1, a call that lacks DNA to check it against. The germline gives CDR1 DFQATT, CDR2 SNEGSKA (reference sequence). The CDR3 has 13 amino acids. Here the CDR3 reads CSAEQGMVQPQHF.

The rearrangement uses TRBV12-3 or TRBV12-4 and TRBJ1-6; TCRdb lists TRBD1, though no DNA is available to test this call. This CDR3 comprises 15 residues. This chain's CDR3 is CASSFGTGQDSPLHF.

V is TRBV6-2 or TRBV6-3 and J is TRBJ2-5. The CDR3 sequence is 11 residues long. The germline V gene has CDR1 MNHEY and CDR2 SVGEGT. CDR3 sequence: CASSVYWTQYF.

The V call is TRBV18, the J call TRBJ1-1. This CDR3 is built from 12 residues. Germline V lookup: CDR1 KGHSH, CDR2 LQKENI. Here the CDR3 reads CASSGVGTEAFF.